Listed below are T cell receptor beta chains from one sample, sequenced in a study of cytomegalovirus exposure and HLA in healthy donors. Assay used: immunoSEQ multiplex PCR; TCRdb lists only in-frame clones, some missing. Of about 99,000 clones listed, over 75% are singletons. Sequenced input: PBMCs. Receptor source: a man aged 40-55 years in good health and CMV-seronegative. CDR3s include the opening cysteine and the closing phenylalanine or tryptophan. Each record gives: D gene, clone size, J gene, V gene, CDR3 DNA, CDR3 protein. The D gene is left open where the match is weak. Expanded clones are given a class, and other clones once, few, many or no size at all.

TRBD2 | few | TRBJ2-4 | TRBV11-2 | TGTGCCAGCAGCTTAGGGGGGAGGGGTATGAACATTCAGTACTTC | CASSLGGRGMNIQYF
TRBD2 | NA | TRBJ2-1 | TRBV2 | TGTGCCAGCAGTGAAGTGGGGCTAGCGGGAGGCTTTAATGAGCAGTTCTTC | CASSEVGLAGGFNEQFF
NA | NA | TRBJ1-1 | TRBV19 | TGTGCCAGTAGTTCCTGGCTGAACACTGAAGCTTTCTTT | CASSSWLNTEAFF
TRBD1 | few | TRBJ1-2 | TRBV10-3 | TGTGCCATCAGGGACAGGGGTTTCGGTGGCTACACCTTC | CAIRDRGFGGYTF
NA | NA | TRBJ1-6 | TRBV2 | TGTGCCAGCAAGGGGGATCTAGGTTCACCCCTCCACTTT | CASKGDLGSPLHF
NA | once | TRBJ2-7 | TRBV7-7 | TGTGCCAGCAGCTTATCACCAGGGGAGGAGCAGTACTTC | CASSLSPGEEQYF
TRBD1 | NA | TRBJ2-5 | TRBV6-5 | TGTGCCAGCAGGGGGACAGGGGGGTTTGCAGAGACCCAGTACTTC | CASRGTGGFAETQYF
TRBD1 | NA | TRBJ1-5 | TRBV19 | TGTGCCAGTAGTAGCCAGGGACAGGGACAACCCCAGCATTTT | CASSSQGQGQPQHF
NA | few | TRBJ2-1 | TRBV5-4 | TGTGCCAGCAGCTGGAGGGCCTACCACCTATGGGATGAGCAGTTCTTC | CASSWRAYHLWDEQFF
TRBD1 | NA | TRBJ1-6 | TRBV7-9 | TGTGCCAGCAGCTCGTCCGCGGGACAGGCGGCGGCACCCCTCCACTTT | CASSSSAGQAAAPLHF
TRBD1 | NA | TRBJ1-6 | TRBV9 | TGTGCCAGCAGCGCCGGGACAGGGCTGAATTCACCCCTCCACTTT | CASSAGTGLNSPLHF
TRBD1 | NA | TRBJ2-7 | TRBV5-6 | TGTGCCAGCAGCCAATACAGGGGTGCCTCCTACGAGCAGTACTTC | CASSQYRGASYEQYF
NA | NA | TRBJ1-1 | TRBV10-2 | TGCGCCAGCAGAGTTTCAGGTATGAACACTGAAGCTTTCTTT | CASRVSGMNTEAFF
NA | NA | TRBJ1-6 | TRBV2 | TGTGCCAGCAGTGAAGCGGTACAGGGAGCTTCACCCCTCCACTTT | CASSEAVQGASPLHF
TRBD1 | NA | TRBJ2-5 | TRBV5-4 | TGTGCCAGCAGGCCACAGGGGGCTTTAGGAGAGACCCAGTACTTC | CASRPQGALGETQYF
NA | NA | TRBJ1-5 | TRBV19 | TGTGCCAGTAGTCCGAGTGACAGGTCGTGGAACCAGCATTTT | CASSPSDRSWNQHF
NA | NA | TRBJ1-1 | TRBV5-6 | TGTGCCAGCAGCCCGGGAAGGTACGGGAACACTGAAGCTTTCTTT | CASSPGRYGNTEAFF
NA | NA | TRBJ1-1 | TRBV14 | TGTGCCAGCAGCCGACAGTTATCCTACACTGAAGCTTTCTTT | CASSRQLSYTEAFF
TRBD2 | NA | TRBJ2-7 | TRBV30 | TGTGCCTGGAGTGCCAGCGGGAGGGCGAGGGAGCAGTACTTC | CAWSASGRAREQYF
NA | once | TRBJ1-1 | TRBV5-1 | TGCGCCAGCAGCCGGACAGCCCAAGTGGGCACTGAAGCTTTCTTT | CASSRTAQVGTEAFF
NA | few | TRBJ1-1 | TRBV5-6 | TGTGCCAGCAGTTCAGGGTTCACTGAAGCTTTCTTT | CASSSGFTEAFF
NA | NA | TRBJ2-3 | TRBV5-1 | TGCGCCAGCAGCCTACCCATAAGCACAGATACGCAGTATTTT | CASSLPISTDTQYF
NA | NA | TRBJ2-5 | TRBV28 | TGTGCCAGCAGTTTATTCGGACAGAGGGAGAGGGAGACCCAGTACTTC | CASSLFGQRERETQYF
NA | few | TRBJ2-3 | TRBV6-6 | TGTGCCGGAGGGGTGGATACGCAGTATTTT | CAGGVDTQYF
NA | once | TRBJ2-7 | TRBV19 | TGTGCCAGTAGCCAGGGATACTACGAGCAGTACTTC | CASSQGYYEQYF
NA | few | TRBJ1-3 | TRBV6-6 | TGTGCCAGCAGTCCCAGGGTCGGTGGAAACACCATATATTTT | CASSPRVGGNTIYF
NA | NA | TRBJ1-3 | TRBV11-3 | TGTGCCAGCAGCGGGGGGAGCTCTGGAAACACCATATATTTT | CASSGGSSGNTIYF
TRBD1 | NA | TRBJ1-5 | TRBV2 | TGTGCCAGCAGTGAGAGCTCAGGGGGTAATCAGCCCCAGCATTTT | CASSESSGGNQPQHF
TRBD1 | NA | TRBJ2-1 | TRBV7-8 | TGTGCCAGCAGCATAGACAGGGGAGATGAGCAGTTCTTC | CASSIDRGDEQFF
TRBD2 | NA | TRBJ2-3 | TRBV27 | TGTGCCAGCAGCCGACTAGCGGGAGTTGATACGCAGTATTTT | CASSRLAGVDTQYF
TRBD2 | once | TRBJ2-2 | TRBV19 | TGTGCCAGTACCTCCTTCTTAGGGAGGGATCGCACCGGGGAGCTGTTTTTT | CASTSFLGRDRTGELFF
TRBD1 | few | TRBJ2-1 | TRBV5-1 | TGCGCCAGCAGCTCCTGGACAGGGGGCACCTCCTACAATGAGCAGTTCTTC | CASSSWTGGTSYNEQFF
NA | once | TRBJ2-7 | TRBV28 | TGTGCCAGCAGATACACAGGGAAACGATACGAGCAGTACTTC | CASRYTGKRYEQYF
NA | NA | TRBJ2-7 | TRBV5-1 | TGCGCCAGCAGCTTGCGGGCCTCCACCGGGACAATGACCTACGAGCAGTACTTC | CASSLRASTGTMTYEQYF
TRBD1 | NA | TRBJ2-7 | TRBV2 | TGTGCCAGCAGTGCGGGACAGGGTATTCCCTACGAGCAGTACTTC | CASSAGQGIPYEQYF
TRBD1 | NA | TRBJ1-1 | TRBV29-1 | TGCAGCGTAGAGGACAGGGTGGGGGCTTTCTTT | CSVEDRVGAFF
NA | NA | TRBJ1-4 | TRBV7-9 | TGTGCCAGCAACCCGAGTATGGCGGAGGAAAAACTGTTTTTT | CASNPSMAEEKLFF
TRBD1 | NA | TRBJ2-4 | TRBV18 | TGTGCCAGCTCACCTTTACAGGGGCCCAAAAACATTCAGTACTTC | CASSPLQGPKNIQYF
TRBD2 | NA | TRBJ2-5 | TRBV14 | TGTGCCAGCAGCCGACTCGGGACTAGCGGCCAGCAAGAGACCCAGTACTTC | CASSRLGTSGQQETQYF
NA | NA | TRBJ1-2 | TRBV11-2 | TGTGCCAGCAGCCAAGGTCAGGGTGCTCCCTATGGCTACACCTTC | CASSQGQGAPYGYTF
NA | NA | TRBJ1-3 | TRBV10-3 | TGTGCCATCAGTGAGCCCCGGGCAGGGGCTGGAAACACCATATATTTT | CAISEPRAGAGNTIYF
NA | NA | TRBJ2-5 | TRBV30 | TGTGCCTGGAGTGGAATCAGGGCGGAGACCCAGTACTTC | CAWSGIRAETQYF
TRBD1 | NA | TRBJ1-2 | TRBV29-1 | TGCAGCGCGGGGACAGACTATGGCTACACCTTC | CSAGTDYGYTF
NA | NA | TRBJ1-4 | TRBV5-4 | TGTGCCAGCAAAAGCCCGAATGAAAAACTGTTTTTT | CASKSPNEKLFF
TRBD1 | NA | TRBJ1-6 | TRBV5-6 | TGTGCCAGCAGCTTTGGGACAGGCGGGTCACCCCTCCACTTT | CASSFGTGGSPLHF
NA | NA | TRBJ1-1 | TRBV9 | TGTGCCAGCAGCGAACAGGTGAACACTGAAGCTTTCTTT | CASSEQVNTEAFF
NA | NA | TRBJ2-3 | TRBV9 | TGTGCCAGCAGCGTAGGAGAAGGGTCCGCGGGGTGGTCAGATACGCAGTATTTT | CASSVGEGSAGWSDTQYF
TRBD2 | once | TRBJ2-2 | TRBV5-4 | TGTGCCAGCAGGGGGACTAGCGGGAGTGCCGGGGAGCTGTTTTTT | CASRGTSGSAGELFF
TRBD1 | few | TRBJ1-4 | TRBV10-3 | TGTGCCATCAGTGACGGGACAGGGGGCCTTGAAAAACTGTTTTTT | CAISDGTGGLEKLFF
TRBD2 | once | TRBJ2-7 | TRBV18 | TGTGCCAGCTCACCACCCCGGACTAGCGGGTCCCGTGCCGAGCAGTACTTC | CASSPPRTSGSRAEQYF
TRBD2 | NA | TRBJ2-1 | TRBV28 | TGTGCCAGCAGGAGAGCCCCACATCCGGGACTAGCGGGAGATAGCTCCTACAATGAGCAGTTCTTC | CASRRAPHPGLAGDSSYNEQFF
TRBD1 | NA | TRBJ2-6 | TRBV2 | TGTGCCAGCAACGGACAGGGTACTGGGGCCAACGTCCTGACTTTC | CASNGQGTGANVLTF
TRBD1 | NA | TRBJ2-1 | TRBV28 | TGTGCCAGCAGTTTGGACAGGTGGCAGTTCTTC | CASSLDRWQFF